Presented here are 28 T cell receptor beta chains from one specimen sequenced in a study of control samples from healthy donors and cancer patients. TCRdb's table, derived via immunoSEQ multiplex PCR, lists solely in-frame clones and lacks some. This sample has some 150,000 clones; approximately 93% occur once, and the top ten carry around 2.4%. The sample consisted of blood. The source is a man in his fifties or sixties in good health.

This chain connects TRBV2 to TRBJ1-2; 7 bases map to TRBD1. Germline V lookup: CDR1 SNHLY, CDR2 FYNNEI. This CDR3 comprises 12 residues. V dropped 7 bases and J dropped 8; count of bases not matched to a gene: 7. The DNA of the CDR3 is TGTGCCAGCAACAGACAGGGTTTAGGCTACACCTTC. The encoded protein is CASNRQGLGYTF.

V is TRBV28 and J is TRBJ2-2, with 7 bases identical to TRBD2. CDR1 MDHEN and CDR2 SYDVKM come from the germline V gene. Germline trimming cut 8 bases from V and 3 bases from J; bases unmatched to any gene: 6. The CDR3 contains 14 residues. CDR3 in amino acids: CASYLAGDTGELFF. For the CDR3, the DNA is TGTGCCAGCTACCTCGCGGGGGACACCGGGGAGCTGTTTTTT. Full variable domain (rest looked up from reference TRBV28 and TRBJ2-2): DVKVTQSSRYLVKRTGEKVFLECVQDMDHENMFWYRQDPGLGLRLIYFSYDVKMKEKGDIPEGYSVSREKKERFSLILESASTNQTSMYLCASYLAGDTGELFFGEGSRLTVL.

V is TRBV13 and J is TRBJ2-3, with D unclear. CDR3 size: 14 residues. Deletions cut 3 bases from V and 0 bases from J, with 7 bases between. From germline, CDR1 is PRHDT and CDR2 FYEKMQ (reference sequence). The CDR3 nucleotides read TGTGCCAGCAGCTTTCCGACAAGCACAGATACGCAGTATTTT. It encodes CASSFPTSTDTQYF.

This clone was found once. V and J are TRBV11-3 and TRBJ2-7, with D hard to call. Germline loops: CDR1 SGHNT, CDR2 YENEEA. The CDR3 is made up of 13 amino acids. Trimming stripped 1 base from V and 9 bases from J, with 13 bases between. CDR3 nucleotides: TGTGCCAGCAGCTTAGGGCTAGATACGCGGCAGTACTTC. It translates to CASSLGLDTRQYF.

This sequence joins TRBV27 and TRBJ2-7; D might be TRBD2 (7 bases). V lost 5 bases to trimming and J lost 7 bases, with 18 bases between them. The CDR3 runs 14 residues. Germline CDR1 MNHEY, CDR2 SMNVEV (reference sequence). Here the CDR3 reads CASSTHQGGGEQYF. CDR3 DNA: TGTGCCAGCAGTACCCATCAAGGGGGGGGAGAGCAGTACTTC.

About this clone: Other nucleotide sequences from this sample produce the same CDR3. V gene TRBV9 combines with J gene TRBJ1-5, with 7 bases that match TRBD1. Looked up from germline, CDR1 is SGDLS and CDR2 is YYNGEE. CDR3 size: 14 residues. V shed 0 bases and J 7 bases; nucleotides not matched to a gene: 4. CDR3 protein: CASSVGQGNQPQHF. As DNA, the CDR3 is TGTGCCAGCAGCGTAGGACAGGGTAACCAGCCCCAGCATTTT.

This clone appeared once. The chain combines TRBV5-1 with TRBJ2-7, with a tentative D call TRBD2 (6 bases). Looked up from germline, CDR1 is SGHRS and CDR2 is YFSETQ. The length of the CDR3 is 12 residues. Trimming took 1 base from V and 7 from J, leaving 9 bases between them. CDR3 in DNA: TGCGCCAGCAGCTTGCGGGGGACTGAGCAGTACTTC. As protein: CASSLRGTEQYF.

This clone was seen only once. The chain joins TRBV3-1 (or the pseudogene TRBV3-2) to TRBJ1-2; D call uncertain. This CDR3 is 15 amino acids long. V shed 4 bases and J shed 1 base, with 13 bases lying between them. Germline V gene data show CDR1 as LGHDT and CDR2 as YNNKEL (reference sequence). CDR3 amino acids: CASSLAGEINYGYTF. In DNA form, the CDR3 reads TGTGCCAGCAGCCTGGCCGGGGAAATTAACTATGGCTACACCTTC.

The rearrangement links TRBV30 to TRBJ2-2; the match to TRBD2 covers 7 bases. With V trimmed by 0 bases and J by 6 bases, 10 bases remained unmatched. Germline CDR1 GTSNPN, CDR2 SVGIG (reference sequence). The CDR3 is 16 amino acids. The CDR3 DNA reads as TGTGCCTGGAGTGTACGGGAGGTGGCGGGGCCCGGGGAGCTGTTTTTT. Its protein is CAWSVREVAGPGELFF.

This chain uses TRBV11-2 with TRBJ2-1; the D gene is possibly TRBD1 (5 bases). Trimming left V 1 base short and J 4 bases short, with 11 bases between. Per germline, CDR1 SGHAT and CDR2 FQNNGV. This CDR3 has 15 residues. In DNA, the CDR3 is TGTGCCAGCAGCTTAGTGGGGCACAGGTACAATGAGCAGTTCTTC. This sequence encodes CASSLVGHRYNEQFF.

The chain carries TRBV3-1 (or the pseudogene TRBV3-2) and TRBJ2-5; D gene ambiguous. V shed 5 bases and J shed 2 bases, with 12 bases lying between them. CDR1 and CDR2 (germline): LGHDT, YNNKEL (reference sequence). The CDR3 extends over 14 amino acids. The CDR3 is CASSSWGGQETQYF. CDR3 DNA sequence: TGTGCCAGCAGCTCCTGGGGTGGTCAAGAGACCCAGTACTTC.

Here the CDR3 DNA reads TGTGCCAGCAGTAGCCCAGCGGGAGCGGAGAATGAGCAGTTCTTC. This translates into CASSSPAGAENEQFF. J is TRBJ2-1 and V is TRBV28; 8 bases are shared with TRBD2. J was trimmed by 7 bases and V by 5 bases; bases with no gene match: 10. Germline V CDR1 and CDR2: MDHEN, SYDVKM. The CDR3 totals 15 residues.

The chain couples TRBV5-8 to TRBJ1-2, with 7 bases that match TRBD1. J lost 4 bases, V lost 0 bases, and 0 bases had no gene match. CDR1 is SGHTS, CDR2 YDEGEE, per germline. The CDR3 is 13 residues long. The CDR3 is CASSLDRGYGYTF. The CDR3 coding sequence is TGTGCCAGCAGCTTGGACAGGGGCTATGGCTACACCTTC.

This clone was observed a single time. The gene calls are TRBV7-8 and TRBJ2-1; D is ambiguous. CDR1 SGHVS and CDR2 FQNEAQ come from the germline V gene. V lost 1 base and J 10 bases, leaving 11 bases between the germline ends. The CDR3 is 13 residues long. The CDR3 here is CASSLDQGSEQFF. CDR3 DNA: TGTGCCAGCAGCTTAGATCAAGGCAGCGAGCAGTTCTTC.

The chain is built from TRBV20-1 and TRBJ2-7; tentatively, D is TRBD1 (6 bases). Germline CDR1 reads DFQATT; CDR2 reads SNEGSKA (reference sequence). The CDR3 is 13 residues long. With 3 bases removed from V and 4 bases from J, the gap between germline ends came to 13 bases. DNA for the CDR3: TGCAGTGCTAGTGGCCGACAGGTGTACGAGCAGTACTTC. It codes for CSASGRQVYEQYF.

Only one count was recorded for this clone. V gene TRBV19 combines with J gene TRBJ1-6; TRBD1 agrees at 8 bases. This CDR3 has 15 residues. The germline V gene encodes CDR1 LNHDA and CDR2 SQIVND (reference sequence). With 6 bases clipped from V and 5 bases from J, the junction kept 6 bases outside the gene matches. CDR3 sequence reads: CASRGRGRDNSPLHF. The CDR3 DNA follows: TGTGCCAGTAGGGGCAGGGGGCGAGATAATTCACCCCTCCACTTT. Supplemented by reference TRBV19 and TRBJ1-6, the full variable domain reads DGGITQSPKYLFRKEGQNVTLSCEQNLNHDAMYWYRQDPGQGLRLIYYSQIVNDFQKGDIAEGYSVSREKKESFPLTVTSAQKNPTAFYLCASRGRGRDNSPLHFGNGTRLTVT.

The chain employs TRBV4-2 and TRBJ2-4; 8 bases match TRBD2. V gave up 4 bases and J gave up 1 base; unmatched junction bases: 18. Germline CDR1 is LGHNA and CDR2 is YNFKEQ. The CDR3 is made up of 20 amino acids. CDR3: CASSPGGQRERTEAKNIQYF. CDR3 in DNA: TGTGCCAGCAGCCCGGGAGGCCAGCGGGAGCGAACTGAGGCCAAAAACATTCAGTACTTC.

The chain carries TRBV7-8 and TRBJ2-3, with D uncertain. V was trimmed by 1 base and J by 5 bases, leaving 7 bases between them. This CDR3 contains 13 residues. Germline V gene data show CDR1 as SGHVS and CDR2 as FQNEAQ. The CDR3 DNA reads as TGTGCCAGCAGCTTAGATTCTCGAGATACGCAGTATTTT. It translates to CASSLDSRDTQYF.

This sequence joins TRBV6-5 and TRBJ2-7, with D hard to call. The CDR3 consists of 12 residues. Per the germline V gene, CDR1 is MNHEY and CDR2 is SVGAGI. The V and J ends lost 10 bases and 4 bases respectively, with 14 bases between them. CDR3 region: CATRSDFYEQYF. The CDR3 DNA follows: TGTGCCACCAGAAGCGACTTTTACGAGCAGTACTTC.

The chain links TRBV15 to TRBJ1-5; no firm D call. The germline V gene encodes CDR1 LNHNV and CDR2 YYDKDF (reference sequence). Trimming stripped 5 bases from V and 1 base from J, with 9 bases between. The CDR3 extends over 14 amino acids. Written as DNA, the CDR3 is TGTGCCACCAGCCCCGGGAGGAGCAATCAGCCCCAGCATTTT. Protein sequence: CATSPGRSNQPQHF.

The CDR3 nucleotides are TGTGCCAGCAGTTTAGGGGAAGGGCGGAAAAACATTCAGTACTTC. It encodes CASSLGEGRKNIQYF. V usage is TRBV6-5 and J usage is TRBJ2-4, with a tentative D call TRBD1 (5 bases). Germline V gene data show CDR1 as MNHEY and CDR2 as SVGAGI. The length of the CDR3 is 15 residues. V lost 4 bases and J lost 4, with 14 bases in between.

The chain carries TRBV4-1 and TRBJ1-2; no reliable D call. V was trimmed by 0 bases and J by 4 bases, leaving 9 bases between them. The CDR3 is made up of 14 amino acids. Germline V lookup: CDR1 MGHRA, CDR2 YSYEKL. The chain's CDR3 is CASSQDGQVYGYTF. In DNA, the CDR3 is TGCGCCAGCAGCCAAGACGGGCAAGTCTATGGCTACACCTTC.

CDR3 coding DNA: TGTGCCAGCAGTCCTACGGGGGGCCCCTACGAGCAGTACTTC. Its protein product is CASSPTGGPYEQYF. This chain uses TRBV11-2 with TRBJ2-7, with D possibly matching TRBD2 (7 bases). The CDR3 is made up of 14 amino acids. Germline values: CDR1 SGHAT, CDR2 FQNNGV. V lost 6 bases to trimming and J lost 2 bases, with 14 bases between them.

This chain links TRBV7-9 with TRBJ1-2; D uncertain. Per germline, CDR1 SEHNR and CDR2 FQNEAQ (reference sequence). Trimming removed 5 bases from V and 4 bases from J, with 8 bases in between. This CDR3 has 12 amino acids. The DNA for the CDR3 is TGTGCCAGCAGCACAGAGGGCTATGGCTACACCTTC. It specifies CASSTEGYGYTF.

The rearrangement joins TRBV9 to TRBJ2-3; D is unclear. CDR1 and CDR2 (germline): SGDLS, YYNGEE. Trimming took off 4 bases at V and 3 bases at J, with 15 bases between the two ends. The CDR3 loop spans 15 amino acids. CDR3 protein: CASSYPLGRTDTQYF. In nucleotides, the CDR3 is TGTGCCAGCAGCTACCCCCTAGGACGGACAGATACGCAGTATTTT.

The chain recombines TRBV28 with TRBJ2-7; tentatively, D is TRBD1 (6 bases). Per the germline V gene, CDR1 is MDHEN and CDR2 is SYDVKM. The CDR3 totals 13 residues. V shed 9 bases and J shed 2 bases, with 14 bases lying between them. The CDR3 region has the DNA TGTGCCAGTTATGGGACACCTACCTACGAGCAGTACTTC. Encoded protein: CASYGTPTYEQYF.

V and J are TRBV9 and TRBJ2-2; tentatively, D is TRBD2 (5 bases). CDR1 and CDR2 (germline): SGDLS, YYNGEE. Trimming shortened V by 6 bases and J by 4 bases, and 13 bases separated the two germline ends. CDR3 length: 14 residues. CDR3 in amino acids: CASTSGGVTGELFF. The CDR3 DNA reads TGTGCCAGCACGAGTGGAGGTGTCACCGGGGAGCTGTTTTTT.

V and J are TRBV19 and TRBJ2-7, with D possibly matching TRBD2 (6 bases). V was trimmed by 5 bases and J by 11 bases, leaving 7 bases between them. The germline gives CDR1 LNHDA, CDR2 SQIVND (reference sequence). This CDR3 has 9 residues. DNA for the CDR3: TGTGCCAGTAGTGGGGGGAAGTACTTC. It encodes CASSGGKYF.